The clone carrying this T cell receptor (beta chain) was detected many times. Its antigen is as yet unknown. The read stops 3 residues short of the end of the CDR3; the missing end is completed from the germline J gene. Assay used: immunoSEQ multiplex PCR; TCRdb lists only in-frame clones, some missing. The sample gives about 34,000 clones, none seen only once, and the top ten clones hold about 27%. This sample was included in a study of T cell clonality in common variable immunodeficiency. Study conclusions and caveats: Common variable immunodeficiency TCR beta sequences reportedly had fewer deletions and N-nucleotide insertions.

The trim removed 2 bases at V and 4 bases at J, leaving 7 bases unmatched. This CDR3 has 15 residues. CDR1 and CDR2 (germline): SGHDT, YYEEEE. The source of this sequence is a human donor with common variable immunodeficiency. The chain employs TRBV5-6 and TRBJ2-7, with 9 bases matching TRBD2. Sequenced input: peripheral blood mononuclear cells. The sequenced part of the CDR3 DNA is TGTGCCAGCAGCTTCGAGACTAGCGGTTTATACGAG. It specifies CASSFETSGLYE. The whole CDR3 region reads CASSFETSGLYEQYF.